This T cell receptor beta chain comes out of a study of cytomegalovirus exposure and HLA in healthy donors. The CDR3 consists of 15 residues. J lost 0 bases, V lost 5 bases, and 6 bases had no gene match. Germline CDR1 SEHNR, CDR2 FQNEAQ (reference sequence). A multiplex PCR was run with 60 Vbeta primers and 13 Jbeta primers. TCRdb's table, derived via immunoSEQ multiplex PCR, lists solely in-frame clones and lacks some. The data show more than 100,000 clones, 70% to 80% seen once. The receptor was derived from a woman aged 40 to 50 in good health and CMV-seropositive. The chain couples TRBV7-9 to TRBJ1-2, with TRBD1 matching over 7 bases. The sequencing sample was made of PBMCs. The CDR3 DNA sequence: TGTGCCAGCAGCCCCAGGGGGAGTTCTAACTATGGCTACACCTTC. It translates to CASSPRGSSNYGYTF.